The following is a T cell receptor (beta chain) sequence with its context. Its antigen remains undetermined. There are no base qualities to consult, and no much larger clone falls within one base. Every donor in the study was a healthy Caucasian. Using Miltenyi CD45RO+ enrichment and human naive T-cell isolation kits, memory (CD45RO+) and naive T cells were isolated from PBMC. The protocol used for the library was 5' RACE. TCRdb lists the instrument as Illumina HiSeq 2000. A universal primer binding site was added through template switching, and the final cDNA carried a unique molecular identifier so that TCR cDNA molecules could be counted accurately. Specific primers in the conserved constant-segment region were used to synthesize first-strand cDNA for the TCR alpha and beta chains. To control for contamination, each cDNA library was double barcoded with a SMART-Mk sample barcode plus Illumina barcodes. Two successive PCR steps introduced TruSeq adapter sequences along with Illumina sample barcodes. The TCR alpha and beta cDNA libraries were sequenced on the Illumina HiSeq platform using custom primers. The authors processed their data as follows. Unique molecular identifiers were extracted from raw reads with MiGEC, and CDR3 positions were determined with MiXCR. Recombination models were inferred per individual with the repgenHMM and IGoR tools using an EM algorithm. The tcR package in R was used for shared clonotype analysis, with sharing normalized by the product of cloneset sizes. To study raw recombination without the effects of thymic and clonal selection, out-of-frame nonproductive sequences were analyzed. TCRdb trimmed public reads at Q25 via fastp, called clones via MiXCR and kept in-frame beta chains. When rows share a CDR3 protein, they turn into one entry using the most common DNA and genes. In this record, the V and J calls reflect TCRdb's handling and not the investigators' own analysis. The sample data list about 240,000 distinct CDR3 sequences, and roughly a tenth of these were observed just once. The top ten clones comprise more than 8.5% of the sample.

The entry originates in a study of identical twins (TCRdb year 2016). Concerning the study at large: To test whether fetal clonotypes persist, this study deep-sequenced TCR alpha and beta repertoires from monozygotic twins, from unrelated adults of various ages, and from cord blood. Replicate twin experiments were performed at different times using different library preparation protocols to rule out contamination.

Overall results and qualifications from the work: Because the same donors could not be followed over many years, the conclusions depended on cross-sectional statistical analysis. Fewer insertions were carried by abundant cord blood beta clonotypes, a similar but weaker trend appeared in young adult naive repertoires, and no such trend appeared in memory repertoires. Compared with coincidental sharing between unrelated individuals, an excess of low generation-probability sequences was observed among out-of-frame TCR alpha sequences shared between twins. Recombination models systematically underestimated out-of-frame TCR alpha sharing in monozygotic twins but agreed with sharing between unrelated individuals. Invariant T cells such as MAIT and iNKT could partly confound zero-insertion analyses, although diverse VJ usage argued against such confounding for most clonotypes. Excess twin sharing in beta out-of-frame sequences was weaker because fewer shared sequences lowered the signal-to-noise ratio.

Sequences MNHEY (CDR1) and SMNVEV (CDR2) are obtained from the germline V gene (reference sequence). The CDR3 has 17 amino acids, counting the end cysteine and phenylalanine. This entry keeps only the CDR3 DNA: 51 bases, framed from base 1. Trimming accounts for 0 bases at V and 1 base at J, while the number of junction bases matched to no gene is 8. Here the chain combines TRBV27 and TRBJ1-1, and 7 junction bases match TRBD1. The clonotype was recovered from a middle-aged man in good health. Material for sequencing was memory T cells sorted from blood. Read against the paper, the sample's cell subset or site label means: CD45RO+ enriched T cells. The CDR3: CASSLSRRGTANTEAFF. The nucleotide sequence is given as TGTGCCAGCAGTTTATCCCGGAGGGGGACAGCGAACACTGAAGCTTTCTTT.